This T cell receptor beta chain was profiled in a study of T cell repertoires in cytomegalovirus infection (dated by TCRdb to about 2019). Turning to the overall study: Peptide stimulations targeted recently identified HLA-C-restricted CMV epitopes, whose presentation resists viral immunomodulation, together with well-studied HLA-B-restricted epitopes. The HLA type of each donor mattered for the analysis, because public TCR beta signatures pointed to carriage of CMV infection along with the matching HLA type. General findings and caveats noted by the study authors: In the ex vivo response, HLA-C-restricted CMV-specific TCR beta clonotypes were dominant, and in two of eight donors the single most frequent clonotype came from this HLA-C-restricted group. In both this cohort and an independent cohort of 352 donors, the cumulative frequency of public TCR beta family members distinguished carriers of CMV infection plus the relevant HLA type.

The germline V gene encodes CDR1 SGHVS and CDR2 FNYEAQ. The CDR3 spans 13 residues, from the cysteine through the phenylalanine. CDR3 DNA only is kept here, 39 bases in frame from base 1. Deletion took 2 bases off V and 4 bases off J, with a span of 8 bases between the germline ends. TCRdb names Illumina HiSeq 1500 as the instrument used. TCRdb redid the processing of the public reads, applying fastp at Q25 and MiXCR, and retained in-frame beta chains. Each CDR3 protein gets just one entry, which takes the most common genes and DNA from the rows behind it. In all, the sample holds hundreds of thousands of distinct CDR3 sequences, and 30% to 35% of those were seen once. The ten top clones hold around 12% of the sample. This clonotype has just a few counts. Its antigen is not yet known. Nothing much larger sits one base from this clone, and base qualities are not available. The treatment or condition tag for this specimen amounts to: in vitro stimulation with specific CMV peptide epitopes to enrich CMV-specific T cells.

This specimen consisted of cultured CD8+ T cells from PBMCs, obtained from culture after CMV antigen stimulation. The sequence derives from a human donor in good health (CMV status not recorded). Some clones in this sample may be carry-over from other donors' samples. Recombination joined TRBV7-6 with TRBJ1-1, with the D segment identity uncertain. The CDR3 region: CASSLQVGTEAFF. The sequence in DNA is TGTGCCAGCAGCTTACAGGTTGGCACTGAAGCTTTCTTT.